This is a list of T cell receptor beta chains from one sample in a study of PD-L1 blockade in urothelial cancer. Sequenced by immunoSEQ multiplex PCR; TCRdb stores in-frame clones only, minus some. The sample has approximately 50,000 clones, about 88% seen once; the top ten hold 2.5% to 3.5%. The sample was PBMCs, taken around atezolizumab (anti-PD-L1) treatment. The receptor set was obtained from a man between 65 and 85 years old with urothelial cancer. The CDR3 runs from the conserved cysteine through the conserved F or W. D genes are given only for firm matches. Clone size is given for some rows only: seen once, a few or many times, or a class if the clone is expanded.

TGTGCCAGCAGTTTTCCCGTGACAGGAGCCTTCTACGAGCAGTACTTC | CASSFPVTGAFYEQYF | TRBJ2-7 | TRBV28 | NA | NA
TGTGCCATTCGGGGTAACACAGATACGCAGTATTTT | CAIRGNTDTQYF | TRBJ2-3 | TRBV28 | NA | NA
TGCGCCAGCAGCTTCCAGGCCCCCAGCACAGATACGCAGTATTTT | CASSFQAPSTDTQYF | TRBJ2-3 | TRBV5-1 | NA | NA
TGTGCCAGCAGGCTTGCAGGCATTAACGGCCTCGAGCAGTACTTC | CASRLAGINGLEQYF | TRBJ2-7 | TRBV5-6 | NA | NA
TGTGCCAGCAGAGGGGACAGGGATGGTTTTTGGGGCTACACCTTC | CASRGDRDGFWGYTF | TRBJ1-2 | TRBV6-5 | NA | TRBD1
TGCGCCAGCAGCCAAGATGACCGGGGGGCCCTCTACTTC | CASSQDDRGALYF | TRBJ2-7 | TRBV4-3 | NA | NA
TGTGCCAGCAGCTTGAGACTCCAAGAGACCCAGTACTTC | CASSLRLQETQYF | TRBJ2-5 | TRBV11-2 | once | NA
TGTGCCAGCTCACCTGAGAGTGCGAACACTGAAGCTTTCTTT | CASSPESANTEAFF | TRBJ1-1 | TRBV18 | NA | NA
TGCAGCGCTCCTCTTCGAGATACGCAGTATTTT | CSAPLRDTQYF | TRBJ2-3 | TRBV20-1 | NA | NA
TGTGCCAGCAGCCTAGACGGGAATAATGAAAAACTGTTTTTT | CASSLDGNNEKLFF | TRBJ1-4 | TRBV7-2 | once | NA
TGTGCCAGCAGCTTACGACAGGACTCTGGAAACACCATATATTTT | CASSLRQDSGNTIYF | TRBJ1-3 | TRBV11-2 | NA | NA
TGCGCCAGCAGCTTGGTCCTAGCGGGAGGGGGAACAGATACGCAGTATTTT | CASSLVLAGGGTDTQYF | TRBJ2-3 | TRBV5-1 | NA | TRBD2
TGTGCCAGCGCTGTAAACAGGGGGAACTACGAGCAGTACTTC | CASAVNRGNYEQYF | TRBJ2-7 | TRBV6-5 | NA | TRBD1
TGTGCCAGCAGTTGGGGGAGGGAGACCGGGGAGCTGTTTTTT | CASSWGRETGELFF | TRBJ2-2 | TRBV6-6 | NA | TRBD2
TGTGCCAGCAGCTTATTCGGGACAGCCAACACTGAAGCTTTCTTT | CASSLFGTANTEAFF | TRBJ1-1 | TRBV11-2 | NA | TRBD1
TGTGCCAGCAGCGTAACAGGGAACACTGAAGCTTTCTTT | CASSVTGNTEAFF | TRBJ1-1 | TRBV9 | few | NA
TGTGCCAGCAGCTCATACGGGACAGGGGGCCCGGACACTGAAGCTTTCTTT | CASSSYGTGGPDTEAFF | TRBJ1-1 | TRBV5-5 | NA | TRBD1
TGTGCCAGCACCAGCATGGGAGGGGCATTAGCCGTAGCTTTCTTT | CASTSMGGALAVAFF | TRBJ1-1 | TRBV7-2 | NA | NA
TGTGCCAGCAGACCCCGGACAGGGGGCTTCTCACCCCTCCACTTT | CASRPRTGGFSPLHF | TRBJ1-6 | TRBV6-5 | NA | TRBD1
TGTGCCAGCAGCCAAGCAGGACTAGCGGGGGGGGCAGATACGCAGTATTTT | CASSQAGLAGGADTQYF | TRBJ2-3 | TRBV4-2 | NA | TRBD2
TGTGCCAGCAGCTTATTAGCGTTGGGAGATACGCAGTATTTT | CASSLLALGDTQYF | TRBJ2-3 | TRBV7-3 | NA | NA
TGTGCCAGCTCACCAGCTGTAGGGGTAAATTACGAGCAGTACTTC | CASSPAVGVNYEQYF | TRBJ2-7 | TRBV18 | few | NA
TGTGCCAGCAGCCACCTGGACAGGGGCTACGAGCAGTACTTC | CASSHLDRGYEQYF | TRBJ2-7 | TRBV5-6 | NA | TRBD1
TGTGCCAGTAGTATAGAAGCCCGGGGGAGATCCCAGCCCCAGCATTTT | CASSIEARGRSQPQHF | TRBJ1-5 | TRBV19 | medium-sized | NA
TGTGCCAGCAGTCTAGCGGGGGAGTACAATGAGCAGTTCTTC | CASSLAGEYNEQFF | TRBJ2-1 | TRBV2 | NA | TRBD2
TGTGCCAGCAGCTCGGGGACCCCCGACAGGGGCAGCAATCAGCCCCAGCATTTT | CASSSGTPDRGSNQPQHF | TRBJ1-5 | TRBV7-8 | once | TRBD1
TGTGCCAGCAGCAGCGGGACAGGGGCTAGCAATCAGCCCCAGCATTTT | CASSSGTGASNQPQHF | TRBJ1-5 | TRBV5-5 | NA | TRBD1
TGCGCCAGCAGCTTAGACAGGGTGGGAGAGACCCAGTACTTC | CASSLDRVGETQYF | TRBJ2-5 | TRBV5-1 | NA | TRBD1
TGTGCCAGTAGTATAGCTAGGGGGCATACTGAAGCTTTCTTT | CASSIARGHTEAFF | TRBJ1-1 | TRBV19 | few | TRBD1
TGTGCCAGCAGCCCACAGACAGGTTGGGGGCAGTACTTC | CASSPQTGWGQYF | TRBJ2-7 | TRBV9 | NA | NA
TGTGCCAGCAGCTTTGCAGAGGCCGCTCTAGGCTACACCTTC | CASSFAEAALGYTF | TRBJ1-2 | TRBV5-5 | NA | NA
TGTGCCAGCAGCTTAGGAGTTAGCGGGAGCAATGAGCAGTTCTTC | CASSLGVSGSNEQFF | TRBJ2-1 | TRBV7-9 | NA | TRBD2
TGTGCCAGCAGCTCCCAACTAGCGGGAGTCTGGAACGAGCAGTACTTC | CASSSQLAGVWNEQYF | TRBJ2-7 | TRBV7-2 | NA | TRBD2
TGTGCCAGCAGCGTAGAACAGCTGAACACTGAAGCTTTCTTT | CASSVEQLNTEAFF | TRBJ1-1 | TRBV9 | NA | NA
TGTGCCAGCAGGGAGCTAAGGAGTAACTATGGCTACACCTTC | CASRELRSNYGYTF | TRBJ1-2 | TRBV6-5 | NA | NA
TGTGCCAGCAGCTTAGGTACCGGGACAGGGAATGAAGCTTTCTTT | CASSLGTGTGNEAFF | TRBJ1-1 | TRBV11-3 | NA | TRBD1